This TCR beta chain was found in a study of cytomegalovirus exposure and HLA in healthy donors. Study results and limitations: There were over 150 TCR beta chains listed as cytomegalovirus-associated.

Germline CDR1 and CDR2: SGHAT and FQNNGV. V was pared by 0 bases and J by 2 bases, with 2 bases of the junction left unmatched. The CDR3 covers 15 residues. Of note for this clone: Its antigen is undetermined.

Data came from immunoSEQ multiplex PCR; TCRdb stores just in-frame clones and leaves some out. The sample has 200,000 to 250,000 clones, 85% to 90% seen once. Material for sequencing was PBMCs. The sequence derives from a young man in good health and CMV-seronegative. V is TRBV11-2 and J is TRBJ2-7; 9 positions match TRBD1. DNA of the CDR3: TGTGCCAGCAGCTTAGAAGGGACAGGGCCCTACGAGCAGTACTTC. Residues: CASSLEGTGPYEQYF.